These 28 T cell receptor beta chains share one sample of origin, sequenced in a study of radiotherapy plus CTLA-4 blockade in lung cancer. The repertoire was sequenced with immunoSEQ multiplex PCR; TCRdb's copy has only in-frame clones and lacks some. The data contain 45,000 or so clones, around 76% of them singletons. The material sequenced was peripheral blood, taken from a patient treated with radiotherapy plus ipilimumab. The receptors were gathered from a human donor with non-small cell lung cancer who had stable disease on radiotherapy plus ipilimumab.

This chain connects TRBV29-1 to TRBJ1-1; 9 bases line up with TRBD1. The ends lost 8 bases at V and 7 bases at J; junction bases unmatched: 5. The germline CDR1 and CDR2 sequences are SQVTM and ANQGSEA. This CDR3 has 11 amino acids. CDR3 nucleotides: TGCAGCCTCAGACAGGGGGTTGAAGCTTTCTTT. Encoded protein: CSLRQGVEAFF. Looking up the rest from reference TRBV29-1 and TRBJ1-1 gives the full variable domain: SAVISQKPSRDICQRGTSLTIQCQVDSQVTMMFWYRQQPGQSLTLIATANQGSEATYESGFVIDKFPISRPNLTFSTLTVSNMSPEDSSIYLCSLRQGVEAFFGQGTRLTVV.

The V call is TRBV11-2, the J call TRBJ1-6, with D maybe TRBD1 (5 bases). Germline V CDR1 and CDR2: SGHAT, FQNNGV. The length of the CDR3 is 15 residues. V dropped 0 bases and J dropped 7 bases, with 10 bases sitting between them. The CDR3 loop is CASSLDPRQNSPLHF. Here the CDR3 DNA reads TGTGCCAGCAGCTTAGATCCCCGACAGAATTCACCCCTCCACTTT.

The chain couples TRBV29-1 to TRBJ2-2, with 7 bases identical to TRBD1. V lost 5 bases to trimming and J lost 7 bases; unmatched junction nucleotides: 10. Germline CDR1 is SQVTM and CDR2 is ANQGSEA. The CDR3 contains 14 residues. The CDR3 is CSVPGTEWFGELFF. The DNA for the CDR3 is TGCAGCGTTCCCGGGACAGAGTGGTTCGGGGAGCTGTTTTTT.

This clone was counted between two and nine times. This sequence joins TRBV27 and TRBJ1-6, with D perhaps TRBD1 (5 bases). The CDR3 length is 13 residues. Germline loops: CDR1 MNHEY, CDR2 SMNVEV (reference sequence). Trimming took off 8 bases at V and 10 bases at J, with 15 bases between the two ends. The CDR3 region has the DNA TGTGCCAGCGGGTTCTCAGGGAAATCACCCCTCCACTTT. This translates into CASGFSGKSPLHF.

V and J are TRBV9 and TRBJ2-1; D may be TRBD1 (5 bases). The CDR3 has 15 amino acids. Germline values: CDR1 SGDLS, CDR2 YYNGEE. V lost 0 bases to trimming and J lost 10 bases, with 17 bases between them. The CDR3 loop is CASSVGQWWAGEQFF. CDR3 coding DNA: TGTGCCAGCAGCGTAGGACAGTGGTGGGCTGGCGAGCAGTTCTTC.

This clone came up once. V is TRBV6-5 and J is TRBJ2-2; D is undetermined. V was shortened by 0 bases and J by 4 bases, with 12 bases between the two germline ends. CDR1 MNHEY and CDR2 SVGAGI come from the germline V gene. The CDR3 is 16 residues long. CDR3 DNA: TGTGCCAGCAGTTACTCGGGCAGGAGTGGCACCGGGGAGCTGTTTTTT. The encoded protein is CASSYSGRSGTGELFF.

Only one count was recorded for this clone. The rearrangement uses TRBV9 and TRBJ2-3, with 10 nucleotides matching TRBD2. This CDR3 is built from 15 residues. Germline loops: CDR1 SGDLS, CDR2 YYNGEE. Trimming at V came to 4 bases and at J to 3 bases, leaving 5 bases not matched to a gene. CDR3 nucleotides: TGTGCCAGCAGCCAAGGGACTAGCGTGACAGATACGCAGTATTTT. Translation: CASSQGTSVTDTQYF.

The chain carries TRBV10-3 and TRBJ2-3; 9 bases align to TRBD1. In germline, CDR1 is ENHRY, CDR2 SYGVKD. V shed 4 bases, J shed 3 bases, and the junction held 11 bases outside the gene matches. CDR3 length: 17 amino acids. Here the CDR3 DNA reads TGTGCCATCAGTGGGTCCTCCGGGACAGGGTGGACAGATACGCAGTATTTT. Translated, it gives CAISGSSGTGWTDTQYF.

This chain connects TRBV27 to TRBJ1-4, with 7 bases identical to TRBD1. Germline V CDR1 and CDR2: MNHEY, SMNVEV (reference sequence). CDR3 length: 15 amino acids. V shed 1 base and J 4 bases; nucleotides not matched to a gene: 3. CDR3 sequence: CASSLWGQSNEKLFF. In DNA, the CDR3 is TGTGCCAGCAGTTTATGGGGACAGAGTAATGAAAAACTGTTTTTT.

This clone has only one observation. The chain couples TRBV5-1 to TRBJ2-1; D might be TRBD2 (5 bases). Between the trimmed V and J ends, which lost 2 bases and 1 base, there was a span of 13 bases. Germline loops: CDR1 SGHRS, CDR2 YFSETQ. The CDR3 length is 16 residues. The CDR3 is CASSLVPGGSYNEQFF. For the CDR3, the DNA is TGCGCCAGCAGCTTAGTTCCAGGAGGATCCTACAATGAGCAGTTCTTC.

The CDR3 DNA sequence: TGCGCCAGCAGCCAACGCGGGGACTCCTACGAGCAGTACTTC. Translating it yields CASSQRGDSYEQYF. The V and J genes are TRBV4-1 and TRBJ2-5, with TRBD2 as a possible D gene (6 bases). Judging by the DNA end, TRBJ2-7 fits better; the J call may be wrong. CDR1 MGHRA and CDR2 YSYEKL come from the germline V gene. The CDR3 totals 14 residues.

The chain joins TRBV27 to TRBJ1-2; no reliable D call. This CDR3 has 15 amino acids. With 5 bases removed from V and 4 bases from J, the gap between germline ends came to 17 bases. Germline V CDR1 and CDR2: MNHEY, SMNVEV (reference sequence). CDR3 in DNA: TGTGCCAGCAGTCCCCCCCATGGGCTAGGCTATGGCTACACCTTC. Protein: CASSPPHGLGYGYTF.

This clone was seen only a few times. The V and J genes are TRBV5-5 and TRBJ2-7, with 11 bases fitting TRBD1. Trimming took 1 base from V and 3 from J; bases not matched to a gene: 9. Germline values: CDR1 SGHKS, CDR2 YYEKEE (reference sequence). This CDR3 has 17 residues. CDR3 nucleotide sequence: TGTGCCAGCAGCTTGAAGGGTTCCGGGACAGGGGGCTACGAGCAGTACTTC. As protein: CASSLKGSGTGGYEQYF. Full variable domain (rest looked up from reference TRBV5-5 and TRBJ2-7): DAGVTQSPTHLIKTRGQQVTLRCSPISGHKSVSWYQQVLGQGPQFIFQYYEKEERGRGNFPDRFSARQFPNYSSELNVNALLLGDSALYLCASSLKGSGTGGYEQYFGPGTRLTVT.

The chain has TRBV27 and TRBJ1-5; D not certain. The V gene's germline CDR1 is MNHEY and CDR2 SMNVEV (reference sequence). Trimming took 5 bases from V and 1 from J, leaving 9 bases between them. The CDR3 runs to 14 residues. CDR3 in amino acids: CASSAHPSNQPQHF. CDR3 nucleotides: TGTGCCAGCAGTGCCCACCCCAGCAATCAGCCCCAGCATTTT.

The table lists this clone with a few counts. The chain uses TRBV7-2 and TRBJ1-5; D not certain. Germline-derived CDR1 and CDR2 are SGHTA and FQGNSA. Between the trimmed V and J ends, which lost 2 bases and 4 bases, there was a span of 12 bases. CDR3 length: 15 residues. The CDR3 DNA reads TGTGCCAGCAGCTTAAGCCCAGCTCAAAATCAGCCCCAGCATTTT. Its translation: CASSLSPAQNQPQHF.

This clone was detected only once. This rearrangement joins TRBV7-9 to TRBJ1-4; D possibly corresponds to TRBD1 (5 bases). The V and J ends lost 3 bases and 8 bases respectively, with 16 bases between them. The CDR3 sequence is 15 residues long. Per germline, CDR1 SEHNR and CDR2 FQNEAQ (reference sequence). The chain's CDR3 is CASSLQAGYEEKLFF. CDR3 bases: TGTGCCAGCAGCTTGCAGGCAGGGTATGAGGAAAAACTGTTTTTT.

The chain is built from TRBV7-9 and TRBJ1-6; no reliable D call. V lost 3 bases to trimming and J lost 0 bases, with 12 bases between them. The CDR3 has 17 residues. CDR1 SEHNR and CDR2 FQNEAQ come from the germline V gene (reference sequence). CDR3 nucleotides: TGTGCCAGCAGCTTCCGGATGGGGAGCTCCTATAATTCACCCCTCCACTTT. It codes for CASSFRMGSSYNSPLHF.

This clone was found once. The chain couples TRBV28 to TRBJ2-1, with 12 bases that match TRBD1. J was trimmed by 9 bases and V by 4 bases; bases with no gene match: 4. This CDR3 region has 14 residues. Germline lookup yields CDR1 MDHEN and CDR2 SYDVKM. DNA of the CDR3: TGTGCCAGCAGTTCGGGACAGGGGGCAAGTGAGCAGTTCTTC. The encoded protein is CASSSGQGASEQFF.

The chain combines TRBV7-8 with TRBJ1-1; D not certain. The CDR3 is 16 residues long. Trimming cost V 0 bases and J 0 bases, with 11 bases left between them. The germline CDR1 and CDR2 sequences are SGHVS and FQNEAQ. The CDR3 DNA reads TGTGCCAGCAGCTTAGCGATTGGGCCGATGAACACTGAAGCTTTCTTT. Its protein product is CASSLAIGPMNTEAFF.

V is TRBV9 and J is TRBJ1-2; no clear D gene. The CDR3 is 13 residues long. The germline V and J ends were trimmed by 3 bases and 7 bases, with 13 bases remaining between them. Germline V gene lookup returns CDR1 SGDLS and CDR2 YYNGEE. The DNA of the CDR3 is TGTGCCAGCAGCGCTATCCTTGCGGGTGGCTACACCTTC. It specifies CASSAILAGGYTF.

This clone was seen a single time. V and J are TRBV15 and TRBJ1-2; the match to TRBD1 covers 12 bases. The CDR3 has 15 residues. CDR1 and CDR2 (germline): LNHNV, YYDKDF (reference sequence). Unmatched junction bases numbered 4, after V lost 1 base and J lost 7 bases. CDR3 bases: TGTGCCACCAGCAGAGGGGACAGGGGGCAAGGTGGCTACACCTTC. Residues: CATSRGDRGQGGYTF.

The V gene is TRBV12-5, the J gene TRBJ2-5; D is perhaps TRBD2 (5 bases). CDR1 is LGHNT, CDR2 FRNRAP, per germline. V lost 3 bases and J 2 bases, leaving 13 bases between the germline ends. The CDR3 runs 15 residues. The CDR3 loop is CASGFGQSGQETQYF. The CDR3 coding sequence is TGTGCTAGTGGTTTTGGCCAGAGCGGACAAGAGACCCAGTACTTC.

The J gene is TRBJ2-5, the V gene TRBV5-6, with a weak D call TRBD1 (5 bases). The V and J ends lost 2 bases and 5 bases respectively, with 13 bases between them. CDR1 and CDR2 from the germline V gene are SGHDT and YYEEEE. The CDR3 covers 14 residues. The CDR3 DNA reads TGTGCCAGCAGCTTAAATCCAGGGCTGGAGACCCAGTACTTC. Translating gives CASSLNPGLETQYF.

This chain connects TRBV2 to TRBJ1-2; D is ambiguous. Trimming cost V 6 bases and J 8 bases, with 10 bases left between them. From germline, CDR1 is SNHLY and CDR2 FYNNEI. The CDR3 covers 11 residues. The chain's CDR3 is CASRVVRGYTF. The CDR3 DNA follows: TGTGCCAGCAGGGTGGTCCGAGGCTACACCTTC.

The gene calls are TRBV6-5 and TRBJ1-6; possible D gene TRBD1, 5 bases. Trimming shortened V by 6 bases and J by 9 bases, and 18 bases separated the two germline ends. The CDR3 sequence is 15 residues long. Germline lookup yields CDR1 MNHEY and CDR2 SVGAGI. CDR3 amino acids: CASSPLAGGSSPLHF. CDR3 coding DNA: TGTGCCAGCAGCCCCCTCGCGGGGGGTTCTTCACCCCTCCACTTT.

The V gene is TRBV6-6, the J gene TRBJ1-1, with no clear D. Germline CDR1 reads MNHNY; CDR2 reads SVGAGI (reference sequence). This CDR3 is built from 15 residues. With 4 bases removed from V and 0 bases from J, the gap between germline ends came to 12 bases. The CDR3 DNA sequence: TGTGCCAGCAGTTCGTACCCGGGCGTGAACACTGAAGCTTTCTTT. Translated, it gives CASSSYPGVNTEAFF.

The gene calls are TRBV18 and TRBJ2-2; 11 nucleotides align to TRBD2. V was clipped by 6 bases and J by 0 bases; unmatched bases: 0. The CDR3 is 15 residues long. CDR1 and CDR2 (germline): KGHSH, LQKENI. For the CDR3, the DNA is TGTGCCAGCTCGGGACTAGCGGCGAACACCGGGGAGCTGTTTTTT. Amino acid sequence: CASSGLAANTGELFF.

V and J are TRBV19 and TRBJ1-1, with a weak D call TRBD1 (6 bases). Trimming took off 7 bases at V and 4 bases at J, with 16 bases between the two ends. The CDR3 runs 14 residues. Per germline, CDR1 LNHDA and CDR2 SQIVND (reference sequence). DNA of the CDR3: TGTGCCAGTACCACTACAGGGTGGAGCACTGAAGCTTTCTTT. Its protein is CASTTTGWSTEAFF.